This T cell receptor beta chain stems from a study of T cells expressing NK-cell markers. Overall study context: One of the eight sequenced donors was seronegative, whereas the other seven were HCMV-seropositive. General study results and limits: Also leading the CD3+CD56-NKG2C+ fraction in a handful of donors were these clonotypes.

Regarding this clonotype: Its specificity is not known.

From its re-call of the 5' RACE reads, TCRdb lists each CDR3 protein once, without DNA. The table lists about 460,000 distinct CDR3 sequences, with 1.4% to 1.5% in the top ten. The length of the CDR3 is 16 residues. Per the germline V gene, CDR1 is SEHNR and CDR2 is FQNEAQ (reference sequence). The chain carries TRBV7-9 and TRBJ2-1; TCRdb's D gene call, TRBD2, goes unchecked for lack of DNA. The TCR was taken from a woman in her forties or fifties in good health. The sequenced material came from blood T cells: a sorted CD56 or NKG2C T cell subset, CD4+ or CD8+ T cells, or bulk PBMC T cells (not recorded which). CDR3 sequence: CASSFPWEGSVNEQFF.